This TCR beta chain was recovered during a study of T-cell reconstitution after alpha-beta-depleted transplantation in children. Germline CDR1 DFQATT, CDR2 SNEGSKA (reference sequence). V was pared by 0 bases and J by 4 bases, with 11 bases of the junction left unmatched. The CDR3 has 16 amino acids. This clonotype was seen at least ten times. Antigen unknown. Overall study results and limits: Reports say that about two months after transplant, the alpha-beta T cells came out of several hundred graft clones that had expanded. One year after transplant, T-cell counts and diversity came mostly from newly produced T cells.

Unique molecular identifiers were incorporated when the TCRbeta library was constructed. TCRdb processed the PCR reads anew with MiXCR; each CDR3 protein has one entry. The data show around 78,000 distinct CDR3 sequences, with about 14% seen just once and about 30% held by the top ten. The chain is built from TRBV20-1 and TRBJ2-5, with 7 bases aligning to TRBD1. The sequencing here drew on PBMCs, mostly from graft donor cells, taken 180 days after TCRalphabeta/CD19-depleted stem cell transplant. This clonotype originated in a male patient aged 2 to 9 who had a stem cell transplant for acute lymphoblastic leukemia, so the T cells may come from the graft donor. This CDR3 is CSARDFYQGVPETQYF. The CDR3 nucleotides are TGCAGTGCTAGAGATTTTTATCAGGGGGTGCCAGAGACCCAGTACTTC.